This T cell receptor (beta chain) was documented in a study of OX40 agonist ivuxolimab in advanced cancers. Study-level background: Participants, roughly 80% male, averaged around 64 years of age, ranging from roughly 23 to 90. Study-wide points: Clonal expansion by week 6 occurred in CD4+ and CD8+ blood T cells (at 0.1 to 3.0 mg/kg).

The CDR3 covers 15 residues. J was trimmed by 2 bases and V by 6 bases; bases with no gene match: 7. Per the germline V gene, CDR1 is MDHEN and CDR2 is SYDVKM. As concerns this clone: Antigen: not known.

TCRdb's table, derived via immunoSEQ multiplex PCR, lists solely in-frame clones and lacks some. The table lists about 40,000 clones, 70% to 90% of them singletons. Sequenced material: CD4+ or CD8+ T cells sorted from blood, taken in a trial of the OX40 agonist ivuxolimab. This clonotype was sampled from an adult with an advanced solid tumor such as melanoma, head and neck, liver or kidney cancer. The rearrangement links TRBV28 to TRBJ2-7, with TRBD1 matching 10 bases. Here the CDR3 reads CASRWTGGSPYEQYF. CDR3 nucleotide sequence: TGTGCCAGCAGATGGACAGGGGGATCTCCCTACGAGCAGTACTTC.